One sample yielded the 15 T cell receptor beta chains listed below, sequenced in a study of graft-versus-host responses after intestinal transplantation. TCRdb keeps only in-frame clones here, not all; method: immunoSEQ multiplex PCR. The sample contains about 120,000 clones, approximately 92% of which appear only once. These TCRs' antigens remain unknown. The sequences come from unstimulated CD4+ T cells sorted from spleen or lymph node cells, collected before intestinal transplant. Source of these receptors: a human donor who received an intestinal transplant.

The chain employs TRBV7-3 and TRBJ2-5; 9 bases are a match to TRBD2. The DNA end is a closer match to TRBJ2-7, so the J assignment may be wrong. The CDR3 extends over 15 amino acids. Germline V gives CDR1 SGHTA, CDR2 FQGTGA. CDR3 in DNA: TGTGCCAGCACCCTAGGTAGCGGGAGCTTTTACGAGCAGTACTTC. It specifies CASTLGSGSFYEQYF.

The gene calls are TRBV15 and TRBJ1-1; the D gene is possibly TRBD1 (5 bases). Germline CDR1 is LNHNV and CDR2 is YYDKDF (reference sequence). The V end lost 0 bases, the J end lost 5 bases, and 13 bases lay between the germline ends. The CDR3 sequence is 15 residues long. CDR3 DNA sequence: TGTGCCACCAGCAGAGATGGCAGGGTGGGAACTGAAGCTTTCTTT. It specifies CATSRDGRVGTEAFF.

Written as DNA, the CDR3 is TGTGCCAGCACTGAGGACAGGGACTATGGCTACACCTTC. Encoded protein: CASTEDRDYGYTF. This rearrangement joins TRBV7-8 to TRBJ1-2, with TRBD1 matching over 8 bases. The CDR3 covers 13 residues. Unmatched junction bases numbered 4, after V lost 7 bases and J lost 3 bases. Per germline, CDR1 SGHVS and CDR2 FQNEAQ.

V gene TRBV6-7 combines with J gene TRBJ2-7; 14 nucleotides match TRBD2. Being an ORF, TRBV6-7 has a function that is uncertain. V was clipped by 2 bases and J by 5 bases; unmatched bases: 5. This CDR3 comprises 16 residues. CDR3 DNA sequence: TGTGCCAGCAGTTACCCGGGACTAGCGGGAGTCCACGAGCAGTACTTC. Protein product: CASSYPGLAGVHEQYF.

The chain recombines TRBV9 with TRBJ1-6; D remains unclear. This CDR3 is built from 15 residues. Germline V lookup: CDR1 SGDLS, CDR2 YYNGEE. V was trimmed by 6 bases and J by 4 bases, leaving 14 bases between them. The CDR3 sequence: CASTPMGGYNSPLHF. DNA of the CDR3: TGTGCCAGCACCCCCATGGGAGGGTATAATTCACCCCTCCACTTT.

V usage is TRBV5-1 and J usage is TRBJ1-2; 10 bases are shared with TRBD1. Losses at the gene ends were 4 bases for V and 3 bases for J; bases not matched to a gene: 9. The CDR3 consists of 16 residues. Per the germline V gene, CDR1 is SGHRS and CDR2 is YFSETQ. The CDR3 region has the DNA TGCGCCAGCAGCCTCGGTCCCGGGACAGGGGACTATGGCTACACCTTC. Amino acids: CASSLGPGTGDYGYTF.

The chain couples TRBV5-4 to TRBJ2-7; 13 positions match TRBD2. The CDR3 is made up of 16 amino acids. Germline V gene lookup returns CDR1 SGHNT and CDR2 YYREEE (reference sequence). With V trimmed by 4 bases and J by 5 bases, 9 bases remained unmatched. CDR3: CASSAQSGLAGHEQYF. The CDR3 coding sequence is TGTGCCAGCAGCGCACAATCGGGACTAGCGGGACACGAGCAGTACTTC.

This clone was picked up one time. The chain links TRBV5-6 to TRBJ2-7, with 10 bases that match TRBD2. CDR3 size: 15 residues. Germline V lookup: CDR1 SGHDT, CDR2 YYEEEE. V trimming: 3 bases; J trimming: 3 bases; junction bases outside the gene matches: 6. The CDR3 nucleotides read TGTGCCAGCAGCTCTTTGATAGCGGGAGGCTACGAGCAGTACTTC. Translation gives CASSSLIAGGYEQYF.

The chain joins TRBV5-1 to TRBJ2-3, with D perhaps TRBD1 (6 bases). The CDR3 covers 15 residues. V lost 3 bases, J lost 0 bases, and 11 bases lay in between. CDR1 and CDR2 (germline): SGHRS, YFSETQ. CDR3 residues: CASSWQGSSTDTQYF. CDR3 nucleotides: TGCGCCAGCAGCTGGCAGGGGTCTAGCACAGATACGCAGTATTTT.

The rearrangement uses TRBV19 and TRBJ1-4; a possible D gene is TRBD1 (5 bases). Germline V gene data show CDR1 as LNHDA and CDR2 as SQIVND (reference sequence). V dropped 9 bases and J dropped 5 bases, with 16 bases sitting between them. This CDR3 has 14 residues. Here the CDR3 reads CASEAGTANEKLFF. The CDR3 nucleotides are TGTGCCAGCGAGGCTGGGACGGCAAATGAAAAACTGTTTTTT.

The V gene is TRBV7-8, the J gene TRBJ2-1, with 7 bases aligning to TRBD2. The junction had 12 bases not matched to a gene; V was cut back by 4 bases and J by 9 bases. Germline CDR1 is SGHVS and CDR2 is FQNEAQ. This CDR3 has 15 residues. This chain's CDR3 is CASSSNPLALFEQFF. The CDR3 coding sequence is TGTGCCAGCAGCTCCAATCCACTAGCGTTGTTTGAGCAGTTCTTC.

This rearrangement joins TRBV10-2 to TRBJ2-7, with TRBD1 matching 8 bases. The V gene's germline CDR1 is WSHSY and CDR2 SAAADI. Germline trimming cut 4 bases from V and 5 bases from J; bases unmatched to any gene: 7. The CDR3 runs to 14 residues. The CDR3 nucleotides are TGCGCCAGCAGTGCTGTAGACAGGGGTAACGAGCAGTACTTC. This encodes CASSAVDRGNEQYF.

The chain links TRBV7-2 to TRBJ2-5, with D possibly matching TRBD1 (6 bases). Trimming stripped 3 bases from V and 3 bases from J, with 8 bases between. CDR3 length equals 13 residues. CDR1 and CDR2 (germline): SGHTA, FQGNSA. As DNA, the CDR3 is TGTGCCAGCAGCTTTGGACAGAAAGAGACCCAGTACTTC. This codes for CASSFGQKETQYF.

The V and J genes are TRBV28 and TRBJ2-7; D is possibly TRBD1 (5 bases). Trimming left V 2 bases short and J 2 bases short, with 10 bases between. The germline V gene has CDR1 MDHEN and CDR2 SYDVKM. This CDR3 region has 14 residues. CDR3 coding DNA: TGTGCCAGCAGTTTACCGGACATACCCTACGAGCAGTACTTC. Translating gives CASSLPDIPYEQYF.

The genes are TRBV9 and TRBJ2-3, with a weak D call TRBD2 (5 bases). Trimming stripped 7 bases from V and 0 bases from J, with 6 bases between. CDR3 length: 12 amino acids. Germline V CDR1 and CDR2: SGDLS, YYNGEE. CDR3: CASRGSTDTQYF. CDR3 in DNA: TGTGCCAGCCGCGGGAGCACAGATACGCAGTATTTT.